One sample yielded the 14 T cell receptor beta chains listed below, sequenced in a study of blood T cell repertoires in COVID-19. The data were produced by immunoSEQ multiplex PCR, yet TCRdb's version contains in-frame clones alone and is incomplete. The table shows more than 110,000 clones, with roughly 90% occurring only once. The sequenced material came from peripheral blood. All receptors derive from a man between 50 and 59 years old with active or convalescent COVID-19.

The CDR3 spells CASEEANLITDTQYF. CDR3 bases: TGTGCCAGCGAAGAAGCCAACCTAATAACAGATACGCAGTATTTT. V gene TRBV28 combines with J gene TRBJ2-3; the D is unclear. CDR3 length equals 15 residues. Germline assignment: CDR1 MDHEN and CDR2 SYDVKM. The ends were cut back, 8 bases at V and 3 bases at J, with 18 bases in the middle.

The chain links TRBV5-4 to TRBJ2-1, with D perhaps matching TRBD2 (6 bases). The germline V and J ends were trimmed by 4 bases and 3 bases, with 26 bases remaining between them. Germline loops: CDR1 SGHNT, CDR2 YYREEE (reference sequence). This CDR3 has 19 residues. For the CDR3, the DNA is TGTGCCAGCAGCCCCGGCGGGGCGGGAAGGGACCGTTTCTACAATGAGCAGTTCTTC. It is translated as CASSPGGAGRDRFYNEQFF.

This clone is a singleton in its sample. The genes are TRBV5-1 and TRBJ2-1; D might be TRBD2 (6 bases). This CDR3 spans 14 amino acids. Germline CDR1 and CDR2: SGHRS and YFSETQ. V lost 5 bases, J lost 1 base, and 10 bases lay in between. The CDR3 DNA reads TGCGCCAGCAGGGGCGGGGAATCCTACAATGAGCAGTTCTTC. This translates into CASRGGESYNEQFF.

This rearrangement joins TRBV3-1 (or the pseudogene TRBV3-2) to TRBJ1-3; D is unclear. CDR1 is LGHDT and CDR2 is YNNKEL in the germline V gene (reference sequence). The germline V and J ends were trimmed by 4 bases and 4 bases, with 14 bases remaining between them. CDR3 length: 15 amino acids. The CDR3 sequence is CASSREGGPGNTIYF. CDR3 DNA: TGTGCCAGCAGCCGAGAGGGAGGGCCAGGAAACACCATATATTTT.

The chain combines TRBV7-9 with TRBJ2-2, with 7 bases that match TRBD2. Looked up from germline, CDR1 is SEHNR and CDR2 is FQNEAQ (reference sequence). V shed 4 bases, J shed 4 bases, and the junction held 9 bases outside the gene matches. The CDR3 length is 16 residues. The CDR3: CASSSTSSGTTGELFF. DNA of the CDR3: TGTGCCAGCAGCTCAACCTCTAGCGGTACCACCGGGGAGCTGTTTTTT.

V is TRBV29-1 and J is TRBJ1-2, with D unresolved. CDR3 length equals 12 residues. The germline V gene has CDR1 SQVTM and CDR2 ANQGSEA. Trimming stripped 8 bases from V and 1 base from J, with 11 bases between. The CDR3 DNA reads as TGCAGCACTTTTACGGTTAACTATGGCTACACCTTC. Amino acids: CSTFTVNYGYTF.

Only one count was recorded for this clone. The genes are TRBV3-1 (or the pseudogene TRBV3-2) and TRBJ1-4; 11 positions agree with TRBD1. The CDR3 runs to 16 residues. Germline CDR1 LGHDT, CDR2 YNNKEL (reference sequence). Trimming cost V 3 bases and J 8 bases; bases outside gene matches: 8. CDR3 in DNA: TGTGCCAGCAGCCAGGACCCCGGGACAGGGGGGGAAAAACTGTTTTTT. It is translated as CASSQDPGTGGEKLFF.

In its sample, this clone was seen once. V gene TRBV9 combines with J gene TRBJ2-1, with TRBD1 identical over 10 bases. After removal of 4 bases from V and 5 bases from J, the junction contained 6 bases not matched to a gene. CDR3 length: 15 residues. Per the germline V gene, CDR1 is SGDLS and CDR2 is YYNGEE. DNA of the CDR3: TGTGCCAGCAGCCCCCGGGACAGGGGCGACAATGAGCAGTTCTTC. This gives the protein CASSPRDRGDNEQFF.

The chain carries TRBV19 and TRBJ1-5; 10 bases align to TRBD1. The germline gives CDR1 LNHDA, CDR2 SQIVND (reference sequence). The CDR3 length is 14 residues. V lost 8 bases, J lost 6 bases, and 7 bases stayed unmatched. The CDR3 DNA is TGTGCCAGTGGCCGGGACAGGGGTGTTCAGCCCCAGCATTTT. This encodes CASGRDRGVQPQHF. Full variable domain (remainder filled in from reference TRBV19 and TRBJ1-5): DGGITQSPKYLFRKEGQNVTLSCEQNLNHDAMYWYRQDPGQGLRLIYYSQIVNDFQKGDIAEGYSVSREKKESFPLTVTSAQKNPTAFYLCASGRDRGVQPQHFGDGTRLSIL.

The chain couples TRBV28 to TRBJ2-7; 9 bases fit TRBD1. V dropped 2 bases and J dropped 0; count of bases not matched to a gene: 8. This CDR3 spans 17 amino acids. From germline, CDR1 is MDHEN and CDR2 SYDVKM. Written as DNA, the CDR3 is TGTGCCAGCAGTTTAATGGGACAGGGCCTGAGCTCCTACGAGCAGTACTTC. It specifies CASSLMGQGLSSYEQYF.

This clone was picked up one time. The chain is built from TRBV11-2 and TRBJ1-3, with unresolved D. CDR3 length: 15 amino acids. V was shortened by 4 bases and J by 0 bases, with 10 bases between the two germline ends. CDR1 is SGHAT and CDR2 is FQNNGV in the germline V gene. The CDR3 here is CASSSIKSSGNTIYF. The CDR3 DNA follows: TGTGCCAGCAGCTCCATCAAGAGCTCTGGAAACACCATATATTTT.

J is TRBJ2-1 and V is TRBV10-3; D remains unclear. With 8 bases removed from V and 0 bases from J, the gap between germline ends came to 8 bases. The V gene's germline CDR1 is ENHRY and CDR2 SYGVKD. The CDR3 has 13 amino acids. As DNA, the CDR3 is TGTGCCATCTCTCCCGGCTCCTACAATGAGCAGTTCTTC. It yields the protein CAISPGSYNEQFF.

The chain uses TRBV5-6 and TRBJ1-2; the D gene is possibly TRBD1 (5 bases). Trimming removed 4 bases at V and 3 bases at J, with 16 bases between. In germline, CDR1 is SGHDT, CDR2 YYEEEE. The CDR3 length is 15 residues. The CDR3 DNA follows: TGTGCCAGCAGCAGGGCCGGACGGGGGGACTATGGCTACACCTTC. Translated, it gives CASSRAGRGDYGYTF.

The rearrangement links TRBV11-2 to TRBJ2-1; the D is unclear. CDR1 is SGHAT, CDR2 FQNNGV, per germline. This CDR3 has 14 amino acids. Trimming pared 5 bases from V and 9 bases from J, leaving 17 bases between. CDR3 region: CASSHTTTSGEQFF. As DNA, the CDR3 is TGTGCCAGCAGCCATACCACAACGTCTGGTGAGCAGTTCTTC. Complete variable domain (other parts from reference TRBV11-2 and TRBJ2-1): EAGVAQSPRYKIIEKRQSVAFWCNPISGHATLYWYQQILGQGPKLLIQFQNNGVVDDSQLPKDRFSAERLKGVDSTLKIQPAKLEDSAVYLCASSHTTTSGEQFFGPGTRLTVL.